The 6 T cell receptor beta chains given below trace back to one sample, sequenced in a study of shared clonotypes between healthy human individuals. Using immunoSEQ multiplex PCR, the repertoire was profiled, and TCRdb retains in-frame clones only, with some absent. The sample shows approximately 1.5 million clones, about 98.5% of them seen only once. The sample taken for sequencing was naive CD4+ T cells sorted from blood. Indicated subset: CD45RA+ positively selected. The receptors were gathered from a man aged 25-40 years in good health.

This sequence joins TRBV27 and TRBJ2-3; 9 bases are a match to TRBD2. The CDR3 totals 18 residues. CDR1 and CDR2 from the germline V gene are MNHEY and SMNVEV (reference sequence). V shed 1 base, J shed 5 bases, and the junction held 13 bases outside the gene matches. The CDR3 sequence: CASSLFDGGLAGQDTQYF. The CDR3 nucleotides read TGTGCCAGCAGTTTATTCGACGGGGGGCTAGCGGGACAAGATACGCAGTATTTT.

To note about this clone: The sample holds other DNA sequences that translate to the same CDR3. This sequence joins TRBV6-5 and TRBJ2-7, with D perhaps being TRBD1 or TRBD2 (5 bases each). The CDR3 length is 14 residues. V lost 2 bases and J 2 bases, leaving 10 bases between the germline ends. Germline-derived CDR1 and CDR2 are MNHEY and SVGAGI. The CDR3 coding sequence is TGTGCCAGCAGTTACCGGGACCGACCCTACGAGCAGTACTTC. Encoded protein: CASSYRDRPYEQYF.

The chain employs TRBV5-4 and TRBJ1-5; TRBD1 might be the D (6 bases). Germline values: CDR1 SGHNT, CDR2 YYREEE (reference sequence). CDR3 length: 15 residues. V was shortened by 1 base and J by 2 bases, with 10 bases between the two germline ends. CDR3 amino acids: CASSLQGTGNQPQHF. As DNA, the CDR3 is TGTGCCAGCAGCTTGCAGGGGACGGGCAATCAGCCCCAGCATTTT.

The genes are TRBV19 and TRBJ2-4, with TRBD2 matching over 10 bases. Germline loops: CDR1 LNHDA, CDR2 SQIVND (reference sequence). The CDR3 runs to 20 residues. V was clipped by 4 bases and J by 0 bases; unmatched bases: 15. CDR3 sequence reads: CASSRLAGHPPTVAKNIQYF. DNA of the CDR3: TGTGCCAGTAGTAGACTAGCGGGTCATCCTCCTACAGTAGCCAAAAACATTCAGTACTTC.

This clone was detected once. The rearrangement uses TRBV19 and TRBJ2-7; no clear D gene. Germline CDR1 and CDR2: LNHDA and SQIVND (reference sequence). The CDR3 is made up of 15 amino acids. The V end lost 3 bases, the J end lost 3 bases, and 15 bases lay between the germline ends. In DNA form, the CDR3 reads TGTGCCAGTAGTATCTCTGTCTCGCATTACTACGAGCAGTACTTC. Residues: CASSISVSHYYEQYF.

This clone was seen just once. This rearrangement joins TRBV6-1 to TRBJ2-2; TRBD1 matches 7 bases. Germline loops: CDR1 MNHNS, CDR2 SASEGT. The CDR3 is 14 amino acids. Trimming removed 4 bases from V and 6 bases from J; junction bases left unmatched: 5. The CDR3 loop is CASSAHRGPGELFF. DNA of the CDR3: TGTGCCAGCAGTGCACACAGGGGCCCCGGGGAGCTGTTTTTT.